This entry describes one T cell receptor (beta chain). Its antigen is still unknown. Within one base of it there is no much larger clone, and no base qualities were kept. This entry is derived from a study of a mutant IDH1 vaccine in newly diagnosed glioma (dated by TCRdb to about 2021). Turning to the overall study: Patients received eight vaccinations in weeks 1, 3, 5, 7, 11, 15, 19 and 23, corresponding to visits V03 through V10. Vaccination started 4-6 weeks after radiotherapy alone, or was given together with temozolomide cycles in the groups whose treatment included chemotherapy. The roughly 33 treated patients were roughly 62% male and around 40% female, with a mean age of approximately 38 years. Prior to enrollment, standard therapy consisting of radiotherapy alone, temozolomide alone, or radiochemotherapy with temozolomide had been administered to patients, with the combination being received by most patients. Peripheral blood was collected at six visits: V03 (baseline), V05, V07, V10, V12 and V13. For exploratory analyses, around 26 treated patients had longitudinal TCRB deep sequencing done wherever samples were available. What the work shows at the level of the full study, not this receptor alone: It was noted by the authors that analyses of patient blood samples could not be reproduced owing to sample limitations. Selection of PBMC samples for TCRB deep sequencing was based on availability. Immune responses induced by the vaccine were seen in roughly 92% of patients across multiple MHC alleles. No apparent relationship was observed between pseudoprogression and alterations in the top peripheral T cell clonotypes detected by TCRB sequencing.

The receptor library was made with the immunoSEQ multiplex PCR assay. The hsTCRB Kit was used according to the manufacturer's protocol to amplify rearranged TCR beta chain sequences. An Illumina MiSeq was used to sequence the TCRB libraries. Per the authors' processing: Demultiplexing, trimming and gene mapping were performed with the kit vendor's proprietary platform. TCRdb's version of the immuneACCESS table is confined to in-frame rearrangements and falls short of the full clone set. An unresolved V gene accounts for under half of the shortfall where checked; the remainder is of unknown origin. V and J calls and clone size follow that table, whereas D and trimming were derived from the DNA. The sample profile shows 25,000 to 30,000 clones; roughly 80% of them were found once. The ten top clones hold roughly 15% of the sample. The sample's time point, from its label and the paper: week 23, last vaccination. Each vaccine dose, consisting of 300 ug of a 20-mer mutant IDH1 peptide in Montanide, was administered subcutaneously with topical imiquimod. Donors had newly diagnosed WHO grade 3 or 4 IDH1-mutant astrocytomas with loss of nuclear ATRX. The samples were drawn from NOA16, a multicentre, single-arm, open-label phase I trial in Germany that tested a mutant IDH1 peptide vaccine in humans for the first time. Genomic DNA for TCRB sequencing was extracted from EDTA blood using the DNeasy Blood and Tissue Kit.

Sequencing was performed on PBMCs, taken from a glioma patient whose treatment included an IDH1 peptide vaccine. This TCR derives from a young woman with glioma.

The CDR3 loop reads CASSQEGTGGGIYF. In nucleotide form, the sequence is TGCGCCAGCAGCCAAGAAGGGACAGGGGGAGGCATATATTTT. This sequence uses TRBV4-1 and TRBJ1-3, and 11 junctional nucleotides match TRBD1. As encoded in the germline V gene, CDR1 is MGHRA while CDR2 is YSYEKL. V is cut back by 0 bases and J by 12 bases, with 4 bases in the junction unmatched. The CDR3 sequence holds 14 residues, the cysteine and phenylalanine included. The entry retains the CDR3 DNA only, 42 bases that are in frame from base 1.